Listed here are 24 T cell receptor beta chains from one sample, sequenced in a study of blood T cell repertoires in COVID-19. This table comes from immunoSEQ multiplex PCR, and its TCRdb copy is limited to in-frame clones, with some not included. This sample has 350,000 to 450,000 clones, with around 85% found just once. Input material: peripheral blood. The origin of the receptors is a woman aged 18-29 years with acute or convalescent COVID-19.

The CDR3 DNA reads TGTGCCAGCAGTTTAAATCAGGGGGGCTGGTACGAGCAGTACTTC. Translated, it gives CASSLNQGGWYEQYF. The rearrangement links TRBV27 to TRBJ2-7, with a tentative D call TRBD1 (7 bases). Trimming took off 2 bases at V and 4 bases at J, with 15 bases between the two ends. CDR1 MNHEY and CDR2 SMNVEV come from the germline V gene (reference sequence). The CDR3 totals 15 residues.

This rearrangement joins TRBV5-1 to TRBJ2-5; maybe TRBD2 (6 bases). Trimming removed 5 bases at V and 5 bases at J, with 25 bases between. CDR1 is SGHRS and CDR2 is YFSETQ in the germline V gene. The length of the CDR3 is 17 residues. CDR3 amino acids: CASSLGRSGAGGETQYF. The CDR3, as DNA: TGCGCCAGCAGTCTAGGGAGGTCGGGAGCTGGCGGGGAGACCCAGTACTTC.

The sample holds a few counts of this clone. The chain couples TRBV9 to TRBJ2-7; 12 bases align to TRBD2. Trimming removed 0 bases from V and 5 bases from J; junction bases left unmatched: 12. Germline CDR1 SGDLS, CDR2 YYNGEE. The CDR3 has 18 amino acids. CDR3 in DNA: TGTGCCAGCAGCGTAGAGGACCTAGCGGGAGGGCTGCTGCACGAGCAGTACTTC. It specifies CASSVEDLAGGLLHEQYF.

A remark on this clone: It may be a read error: a sequence one base away is much more abundant. Other DNA sequences within the sample encode an identical CDR3. The chain is built from TRBV2 and TRBJ1-1, with 8 bases matching TRBD1. Germline V gene sequence: CDR1 SNHLY, CDR2 FYNNEI. With 5 bases clipped from V and 0 bases from J, the junction kept 2 bases outside the gene matches. The CDR3 length is 14 residues. CDR3 DNA sequence: TGTGCCAGCAGTCGACAGGGGATGAACACTGAAGCTTTCTTT. Its protein is CASSRQGMNTEAFF.

The gene calls are TRBV4-1 and TRBJ2-7; maybe TRBD2 (5 bases). The ends were cut back, 0 bases at V and 9 bases at J, with 21 bases in the middle. This CDR3 comprises 16 residues. Per the germline V gene, CDR1 is MGHRA and CDR2 is YSYEKL. CDR3 loop: CASSQDHAGTYVAQYF. In nucleotides, the CDR3 is TGCGCCAGCAGCCAAGATCATGCGGGTACCTACGTCGCGCAGTACTTC.

This clone appeared once. CDR3 sequence (DNA): TGTGCCAGCATTTCCCGGACAGGCAATAATTCACCCCTCCACTTT. This sequence encodes CASISRTGNNSPLHF. This chain links TRBV6-5 with TRBJ1-6; 7 positions agree with TRBD1. Losses at the gene ends were 7 bases for V and 5 bases for J; bases not matched to a gene: 8. Germline CDR1 is MNHEY and CDR2 is SVGAGI. The CDR3 contains 15 residues.

This rearrangement joins TRBV18 to TRBJ2-1; TRBD2 matches at 16 bases. V trimming: 0 bases; J trimming: 10 bases; junction bases outside the gene matches: 9. The CDR3 is made up of 18 amino acids. Germline V CDR1 and CDR2: KGHSH, LQKENI. CDR3: CASSPPRWGLAGGEEQFF. Written as DNA, the CDR3 is TGTGCCAGCTCACCACCGCGGTGGGGACTAGCGGGAGGGGAGGAGCAGTTCTTC.

The V and J genes are TRBV19 and TRBJ1-5; 8 bases are a match to TRBD1. Trimming took 0 bases from V and 6 from J; bases not matched to a gene: 7. The CDR3 totals 16 residues. Germline-derived CDR1 and CDR2 are LNHDA and SQIVND (reference sequence). The CDR3 DNA sequence: TGTGCCAGTAGTATAGATTCCCCAGGGGGCGGTCAGCCCCAGCATTTT. Protein: CASSIDSPGGGQPQHF.

This chain uses TRBV9 with TRBJ1-1; D uncertain. Germline assignment: CDR1 SGDLS and CDR2 YYNGEE. The CDR3 covers 13 residues. V was shortened by 0 bases and J by 0 bases, with 3 bases between the two germline ends. The CDR3 nucleotides read TGTGCCAGCAGCGTAGTCGTGAACACTGAAGCTTTCTTT. Its protein is CASSVVVNTEAFF.

J is TRBJ2-3 and V is TRBV7-9; D is perhaps TRBD2 (6 bases). Germline loops: CDR1 SEHNR, CDR2 FQNEAQ (reference sequence). The CDR3 spans 12 residues. V dropped 11 bases and J dropped 2 bases, with 11 bases sitting between them. The CDR3 DNA sequence: TGTGCCGGGACGGGGGTCACAGATACGCAGTATTTT. This translates into CAGTGVTDTQYF.

This clone was seen once. This sample also contains other DNA sequences that code for the same CDR3. The rearrangement links TRBV6-5 to TRBJ1-6; TRBD1 might be the D (5 bases). Trimming removed 8 bases at V and 7 bases at J, with 12 bases between. The germline V gene encodes CDR1 MNHEY and CDR2 SVGAGI. This CDR3 spans 13 amino acids. CDR3 in DNA: TGTGCCAGCTCTCGGCAGGGAAATTCACCCCTCCACTTT. Protein product: CASSRQGNSPLHF.

The chain recombines TRBV9 with TRBJ2-1; 8 nucleotides match TRBD1. This CDR3 is 18 amino acids long. Germline loops: CDR1 SGDLS, CDR2 YYNGEE. Losses at the gene ends were 0 bases for V and 8 bases for J; bases not matched to a gene: 16. In DNA form, the CDR3 reads TGTGCCAGCAGCGTAGGAGGGGGGCAGGGGGCTGGGAGAGATGAGCAGTTCTTC. It is translated as CASSVGGGQGAGRDEQFF.

J is TRBJ1-2 and V is TRBV19; TRBD1 is a possible D gene (5 bases). V was cut by 5 bases and J by 7 bases, with 14 bases left in between. This CDR3 spans 13 amino acids. Looked up from germline, CDR1 is LNHDA and CDR2 is SQIVND (reference sequence). As DNA, the CDR3 is TGTGCCAGTAGTCCCGTGCAGGGCCTTGGCTACACCTTC. It yields the protein CASSPVQGLGYTF.

Comments on this clone: The same CDR3 is also encoded by other DNA sequences in this sample. The chain combines TRBV19 with TRBJ2-1; TRBD2 is a possible D gene (5 bases). Trimming left V 4 bases short and J 0 bases short, with 7 bases between. CDR3 length: 14 residues. Per the germline V gene, CDR1 is LNHDA and CDR2 is SQIVND (reference sequence). CDR3 in amino acids: CASSTGSSYNEQFF. As DNA, the CDR3 is TGTGCCAGTAGTACGGGAAGCTCCTACAATGAGCAGTTCTTC.

This chain uses TRBV6-5 with TRBJ2-2; weak D call: TRBD1 (5 bases). CDR3 length: 14 residues. Germline loops: CDR1 MNHEY, CDR2 SVGAGI. Trimming removed 6 bases at V and 3 bases at J, with 11 bases between. The CDR3, as DNA: TGTGCCAGCAGGGGGCCTTGGGACACCGGGGAGCTGTTTTTT. Its protein product is CASRGPWDTGELFF.

For the CDR3, the DNA is TGTGCCAGCAATGGAAACGTGGGGGCCCAAAATAGCAATCAGCCCCAGCATTTT. As protein: CASNGNVGAQNSNQPQHF. This chain connects TRBV28 to TRBJ1-5, with D tentatively TRBD1 (6 bases). The CDR3 is made up of 18 amino acids. CDR1 and CDR2 (germline): MDHEN, SYDVKM. V was cut by 7 bases and J by 0 bases, with 22 bases left in between.

The CDR3 sequence is CASFLAGGHNEQFF. DNA of the CDR3: TGTGCCAGCTTTCTAGCGGGAGGGCATAATGAGCAGTTCTTC. V and J are TRBV11-2 and TRBJ2-1; 12 bases are a match to TRBD2. The germline V gene has CDR1 SGHAT and CDR2 FQNNGV. This CDR3 is 14 amino acids long. The V segment lost 8 bases and the J segment 7 bases; nucleotides outside the gene matches: 6.

This chain links TRBV6-1 with TRBJ2-3; maybe TRBD2 (5 bases). The CDR3 spans 12 residues. V was trimmed by 2 bases and J by 6 bases, leaving 6 bases between them. The germline CDR1 and CDR2 sequences are MNHNS and SASEGT. CDR3 amino acids: CASSEWEDTQYF. The CDR3, as DNA: TGTGCCAGCAGTGAATGGGAGGATACGCAGTATTTT.

The rearrangement uses TRBV5-1 and TRBJ1-1; no definite D call. The CDR3 is made up of 14 amino acids. V lost 0 bases and J 1 base, leaving 7 bases between the germline ends. Germline values: CDR1 SGHRS, CDR2 YFSETQ. CDR3 sequence: CASSLDSQNTEAFF. Here the CDR3 DNA reads TGCGCCAGCAGCTTGGACAGTCAGAACACTGAAGCTTTCTTT.

This clone appeared once. The V and J genes are TRBV6-5 and TRBJ1-5; TRBD1 agrees at 9 bases. The CDR3 runs to 15 residues. Trimming removed 4 bases from V and 4 bases from J; junction bases left unmatched: 5. Germline assignment: CDR1 MNHEY and CDR2 SVGAGI. The CDR3 sequence is CASSFGTGSNQPQHF. The CDR3, as DNA: TGTGCCAGCAGTTTTGGGACAGGGTCAAATCAGCCCCAGCATTTT.

J is TRBJ1-1 and V is TRBV6-5, with TRBD1 identical over 7 bases. V dropped 6 bases and J dropped 7; count of bases not matched to a gene: 14. CDR1 MNHEY and CDR2 SVGAGI come from the germline V gene. The CDR3 is 15 residues long. The CDR3 reads CASSPSGQDVGEAFF. The CDR3 DNA reads as TGTGCCAGCAGCCCCTCAGGACAGGACGTCGGTGAAGCTTTCTTT.

J is TRBJ1-1 and V is TRBV2; TRBD1 matches at 7 bases. CDR3 length: 15 residues. Germline assignment: CDR1 SNHLY and CDR2 FYNNEI. J gave up 0 bases and V 7 bases, and 8 bases lay outside the gene matches. CDR3 coding DNA: TGTGCCAGCAAAGCAGGGGGTAACATGAACACTGAAGCTTTCTTT. Protein product: CASKAGGNMNTEAFF.

This chain connects TRBV27 to TRBJ2-7; 7 positions match TRBD1. Germline V gives CDR1 MNHEY, CDR2 SMNVEV (reference sequence). V was pared by 6 bases and J by 2 bases, with 10 bases of the junction left unmatched. This CDR3 region has 15 residues. The CDR3 sequence: CASSLLGTDTYEQYF. The CDR3 bases are TGTGCCAGCAGCCTCCTCGGGACAGACACCTACGAGCAGTACTTC.

The J gene is TRBJ1-1, the V gene TRBV7-9; D possibly corresponds to TRBD1 (5 bases). V lost 1 base and J lost 10, with 10 bases in between. The CDR3 is 12 amino acids. Germline V gives CDR1 SEHNR, CDR2 FQNEAQ (reference sequence). CDR3 loop: CASSLDAGGAFF. The CDR3 DNA is TGTGCCAGCAGCTTAGATGCCGGGGGAGCTTTCTTT. The full variable domain, with the rest looked up from reference TRBV7-9 and TRBJ1-1, is DTGVSQNPRHKITKRGQNVTFRCDPISEHNRLYWYRQTLGQGPEFLTYFQNEAQLEKSRLLSDRFSAERPKGSFSTLEIQRTEQGDSAMYLCASSLDAGGAFFGQGTRLTVV.